These 3 T cell receptor beta chains share one sample of origin, sequenced in a study of response to subunit inactivated influenza vaccine. Each CDR3 protein gets one entry after TCRdb re-called the RT-PCR reads with MiXCR. The sample lists some 850,000 distinct CDR3 sequences; about a fifth were seen once. This specimen consisted of PBMCs from blood, obtained 4 to 6 days after vaccination. The source of these receptors is a man aged 45-65 years who received an inactivated influenza vaccine.

The sample holds a few counts of this clonotype. The J gene is TRBJ1-1, the V gene TRBV10-2; 7 nucleotides agree with TRBD1. CDR3 length equals 15 residues. Germline CDR1 reads WSHSY; CDR2 reads SAAADI. Unmatched junction bases numbered 9, after V lost 3 bases and J lost 5 bases. The CDR3: CASSDLRGSGTEAFF. In DNA, the CDR3 is TGCGCCAGCAGTGATCTCAGGGGGTCAGGGACTGAAGCTTTCTTT.

This chain uses TRBV25-1 with TRBJ2-3; 8 bases are shared with TRBD1. Germline CDR1 and CDR2: MGHDK and SYGVNS. The CDR3 spans 15 residues. J lost 4 bases, V lost 5 bases, and 8 bases had no gene match. CDR3 bases: TGTGCCAGCAGTCCAGGGCAGGGGGCATCAGATACGCAGTATTTT. Translated, it gives CASSPGQGASDTQYF.

This chain uses TRBV11-2 with TRBJ2-3, with a possible D match to TRBD2 (5 bases). This CDR3 comprises 18 residues. The V end was cut by 5 bases, the J end by 2 bases, with 23 bases between. Germline lookup yields CDR1 SGHAT and CDR2 FQNNGV. CDR3 loop: CASSRVGGVGSPTDTQYF. The CDR3 bases are TGTGCCAGCAGCCGAGTAGGAGGTGTAGGAAGCCCCACAGATACGCAGTATTTT.